A selection of T cell receptor beta chains follows, all from one sample in a study of early T cells in non-severe SARS-CoV-2 infection. Each CDR3 protein is one row after TCRdb ran MiXCR on the 5' RACE reads. The sample comprises about 44,000 distinct CDR3 sequences, roughly 23% of which are singletons, and 4.6% rests with the top ten. Sequenced here: whole blood, sampled at baseline. The receptors were gathered from an adult who was a healthcare worker with PCR-confirmed SARS-CoV-2 infection or an uninfected control (not recorded which). The CDR3 runs from the conserved cysteine through the conserved F or W. The order of the fields is V gene, D gene, J gene, clone size, CDR3 protein, CDR3 DNA. The D gene is left open where the match is weak. The size field is filled for only some rows; it gives once, few, many or a size class.

TRBV12-5	NA	TRBJ2-1	NA	CASGLAGTFDEQFF	TGTGCTAGTGGTTTGGCCGGGACTTTCGATGAGCAGTTCTTC
TRBV5-6	NA	TRBJ2-7	NA	CASSSLRDLSYEQYF	TGTGCCAGCAGCTCCCTTCGGGACCTCTCCTACGAGCAGTACTTC
TRBV6-1	NA	TRBJ2-7	NA	CASSKFSYEQYF	TGTGCCAGCAGCAAGTTCTCCTACGAGCAGTACTTC
TRBV12-3/TRBV12-4	NA	TRBJ2-1	NA	CASSLDTGTEQFF	TGTGCCAGCAGTTTAGACACAGGGACTGAGCAGTTCTTC
TRBV2	NA	TRBJ2-2	medium-sized	CASSEALGLFGDTGELFF	TGTGCCAGCAGTGAAGCGCTAGGACTTTTTGGGGACACCGGGGAGCTGTTTTTT
TRBV5-4	NA	TRBJ2-2	few	CASSLGGRGAGELFF	TGTGCCAGCAGCTTAGGGGGCCGGGGGGCCGGGGAGCTGTTTTTT
TRBV24-1	NA	TRBJ2-7	NA	CATSLSGGYEQYF	TGTGCCACCAGTCTGAGCGGAGGCTACGAGCAGTACTTC
TRBV6-2/TRBV6-3	NA	TRBJ1-5	once	CASSQDSNQPQHF	TGTGCCAGCAGTCAGGACAGCAATCAGCCCCAGCATTTT
TRBV5-1	NA	TRBJ2-3	few	CASSLEGLTGADTQYF	TGCGCCAGCAGCTTGGAGGGGTTAACGGGCGCAGATACGCAGTATTTT
TRBV12-3/TRBV12-4	TRBD1	TRBJ2-5	few	CASSYRGETQYF	TGTGCCAGCAGTTACAGGGGGGAGACCCAGTACTTC
TRBV20-1	TRBD1	TRBJ1-1	NA	CSATRQGSRTEAFF	TGCAGTGCTACCAGACAGGGGAGCAGGACTGAAGCTTTCTTT
TRBV12-3/TRBV12-4	TRBD1	TRBJ2-3	NA	CASRAGGFTDTQYF	TGTGCCAGCAGGGCAGGGGGCTTCACAGATACGCAGTATTTT
TRBV29-1	NA	TRBJ1-2	many	CSAARQEDYGYTF	TGCAGCGCAGCCCGACAGGAAGACTATGGCTACACCTTC
TRBV7-2	TRBD1	TRBJ1-1	NA	CASSPGGQRAFF	TGTGCCAGCAGCCCTGGGGGACAGCGGGCTTTCTTT
TRBV2	NA	TRBJ2-7	few	CASSAGYEQYF	TGTGCCAGCAGTGCCGGCTACGAGCAGTACTTC